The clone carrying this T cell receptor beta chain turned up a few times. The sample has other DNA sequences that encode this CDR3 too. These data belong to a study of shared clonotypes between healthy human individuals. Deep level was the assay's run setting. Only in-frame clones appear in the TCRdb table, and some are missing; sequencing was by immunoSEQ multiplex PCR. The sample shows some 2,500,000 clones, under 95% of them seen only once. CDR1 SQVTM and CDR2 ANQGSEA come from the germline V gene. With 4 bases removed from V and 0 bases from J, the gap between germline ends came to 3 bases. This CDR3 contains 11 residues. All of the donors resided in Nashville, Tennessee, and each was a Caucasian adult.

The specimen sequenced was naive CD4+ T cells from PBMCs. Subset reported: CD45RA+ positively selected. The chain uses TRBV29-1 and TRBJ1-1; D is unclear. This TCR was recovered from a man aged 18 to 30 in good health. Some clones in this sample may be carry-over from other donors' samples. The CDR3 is CSVALNTEAFF. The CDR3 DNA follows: TGCAGCGTTGCCCTGAACACTGAAGCTTTCTTT.